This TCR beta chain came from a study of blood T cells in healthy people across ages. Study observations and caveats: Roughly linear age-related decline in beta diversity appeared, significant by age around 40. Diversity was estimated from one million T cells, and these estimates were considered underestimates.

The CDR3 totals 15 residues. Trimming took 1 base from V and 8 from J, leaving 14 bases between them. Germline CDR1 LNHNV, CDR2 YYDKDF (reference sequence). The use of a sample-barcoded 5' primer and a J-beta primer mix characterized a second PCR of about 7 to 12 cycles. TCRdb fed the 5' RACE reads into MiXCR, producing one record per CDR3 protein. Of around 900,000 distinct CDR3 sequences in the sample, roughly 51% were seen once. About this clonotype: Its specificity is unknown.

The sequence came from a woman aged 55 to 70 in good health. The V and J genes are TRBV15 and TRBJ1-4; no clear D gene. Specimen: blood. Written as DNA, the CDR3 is TGTGCCACCAGCAGAGCCCGCCCGGCGACGGAAAAACTGTTTTTT. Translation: CATSRARPATEKLFF.